The 28 T cell receptor beta chains listed next were all sequenced from one sample in a study of cytomegalovirus exposure and HLA in healthy donors. 13 Jbeta primers and 60 Vbeta primers were used for the PCR. Sequencing used immunoSEQ multiplex PCR; TCRdb keeps in-frame clones, though not all of them. The data show under 150,000 clones, roughly 80% seen once. Sequencing was done on a sample of PBMCs. Source of these receptors: a man in his late teens or twenties in good health and CMV-seronegative.

J is TRBJ1-4 and V is TRBV19; no firm D call. Trimming left V 7 bases short and J 7 bases short, with 10 bases between. The germline CDR1 and CDR2 sequences are LNHDA and SQIVND (reference sequence). This CDR3 has 12 residues. The DNA of the CDR3 is TGTGCCAGTAATACTGGCGGTGAAAAACTGTTTTTT. It codes for CASNTGGEKLFF.

V and J are TRBV6-5 and TRBJ1-6, with 9 bases lining up with TRBD1. V lost 3 bases to trimming and J lost 8 bases; unmatched junction nucleotides: 8. Germline V gene lookup returns CDR1 MNHEY and CDR2 SVGAGI. This CDR3 comprises 16 residues. CDR3 DNA: TGTGCCAGCAGTTATACAGGGGGCGGTCGGGATTCACCCCTCCACTTT. This translates into CASSYTGGGRDSPLHF.

J is TRBJ2-5 and V is TRBV12-5, with 8 bases that match TRBD2. After removal of 3 bases from V and 3 bases from J, the junction contained 9 bases not matched to a gene. This CDR3 spans 16 amino acids. The V gene's germline CDR1 is LGHNT and CDR2 FRNRAP. Written as DNA, the CDR3 is TGTGCTAGTGGTTTCCGAGCGGGGGAGGATAAAGAGACCCAGTACTTC. It encodes CASGFRAGEDKETQYF.

The rearrangement joins TRBV11-2 to TRBJ1-3, with 8 bases identical to TRBD1. CDR1 is SGHAT and CDR2 is FQNNGV in the germline V gene. V was pared by 5 bases and J by 4 bases, with 7 bases of the junction left unmatched. The CDR3 runs 15 residues. The CDR3 reads CASSPHDRGGNTIYF. The CDR3 DNA reads TGTGCCAGCAGCCCTCACGACAGGGGCGGAAACACCATATATTTT.

The genes are TRBV15 and TRBJ1-5; 7 bases line up with TRBD1. Germline lookup yields CDR1 LNHNV and CDR2 YYDKDF (reference sequence). V dropped 8 bases and J dropped 3; count of bases not matched to a gene: 13. The CDR3 consists of 16 residues. CDR3 in amino acids: CATQPYRDSHNQPQHF. As DNA, the CDR3 is TGTGCCACCCAACCATATAGGGACAGCCACAATCAGCCCCAGCATTTT. The full variable domain, in which reference TRBV15 and TRBJ1-5 provide the parts outside the CDR3, is DAMVIQNPRYQVTQFGKPVTLSCSQTLNHNVMYWYQQKSSQAPKLLFHYYDKDFNNEADTPDNFQSRRPNTSFCFLDIRSPGLGDTAMYLCATQPYRDSHNQPQHFGDGTRLSIL.

This clone has ten or more counts. J is TRBJ1-5 and V is TRBV30; tentatively, D is TRBD1 (5 bases). V lost 4 bases and J 0 bases, leaving 10 bases between the germline ends. This CDR3 has 14 amino acids. Germline V gene sequence: CDR1 GTSNPN, CDR2 SVGIG (reference sequence). The CDR3 sequence is CAWTPGLSNQPQHF. The DNA for the CDR3 is TGTGCCTGGACCCCAGGGCTTAGCAATCAGCCCCAGCATTTT.

This sequence joins TRBV21-1 and TRBJ2-3; TRBD1, the D gene given by the table, was not confirmed from the DNA. TRBV21-1 has pseudogene status. This CDR3 is 17 amino acids long. CDR3 loop: CASRAPGQTLYKDTQYF. CDR3 DNA: TGTGCCAGCAGGGCACCGGGACAGACCTTATATAAAGATACGCAGTATTTT.

As DNA, the CDR3 is TGTGCCAGCAGTGGTTGGGAGGGCTCTGAAGCTTTCTTT. Protein: CASSGWEGSEAFF. The chain has TRBV2 and TRBJ1-1; D gene unclear. Between the trimmed V and J ends, which lost 4 bases and 6 bases, there was a span of 12 bases. The CDR3 runs to 13 residues. The germline V gene encodes CDR1 SNHLY and CDR2 FYNNEI. The complete variable domain, with remaining parts taken from reference TRBV2 and TRBJ1-1, reads EPEVTQTPSHQVTQMGQEVILRCVPISNHLYFYWYRQILGQKVEFLVSFYNNEISEKSEIFDDQFSVERPDGSNFTLKIRSTKLEDSAMYFCASSGWEGSEAFFGQGTRLTVV.

The rearrangement links TRBV13 to TRBJ2-7, with 8 bases identical to TRBD2. With 10 bases clipped from V and 1 base from J, the junction kept 9 bases outside the gene matches. Germline CDR1 and CDR2: PRHDT and FYEKMQ (reference sequence). The CDR3 loop spans 14 amino acids. The CDR3 is CATASLAVSYEQYF. Here the CDR3 DNA reads TGTGCCACAGCGTCACTAGCGGTTTCCTACGAGCAGTACTTC.

The V call is TRBV19, the J call TRBJ1-6, with TRBD1 identical over 9 bases. V was clipped by 8 bases and J by 10 bases; unmatched bases: 9. Germline CDR1 and CDR2: LNHDA and SQIVND (reference sequence). The length of the CDR3 is 14 residues. The DNA of the CDR3 is TGTGCCAGTTCGGACAGGGGTTTGGGATCACCCCTCCACTTT. Translating gives CASSDRGLGSPLHF. The full variable domain, rest sourced from reference TRBV19 and TRBJ1-6, is DGGITQSPKYLFRKEGQNVTLSCEQNLNHDAMYWYRQDPGQGLRLIYYSQIVNDFQKGDIAEGYSVSREKKESFPLTVTSAQKNPTAFYLCASSDRGLGSPLHFGNGTRLTVT.

This clone occurred once. The V and J genes are TRBV19 and TRBJ1-2, with D perhaps TRBD1 (6 bases). Trimming took 5 bases from V and 0 from J, leaving 19 bases between them. CDR1 and CDR2 (germline): LNHDA, SQIVND (reference sequence). The CDR3 contains 17 residues. In nucleotides, the CDR3 is TGTGCCAGTAGTGCCCGGACAGTCGCTCTTACTAACTATGGCTACACCTTC. Encoded protein: CASSARTVALTNYGYTF.

This chain links TRBV9 with TRBJ2-1; weak D call: TRBD2 (6 bases). CDR1 is SGDLS and CDR2 is YYNGEE in the germline V gene. The CDR3 is made up of 14 amino acids. Trimming took off 0 bases at V and 8 bases at J, with 12 bases between the two ends. The CDR3 coding sequence is TGTGCCAGCAGCGTAGCTAGTCAGCGGGATGAGCAGTTCTTC. Protein product: CASSVASQRDEQFF.

The V call is TRBV25-1, the J call TRBJ1-4, with D unresolved. This CDR3 comprises 11 residues. CDR1 MGHDK and CDR2 SYGVNS come from the germline V gene. V shed 3 bases and J shed 7 bases, with 3 bases lying between them. DNA of the CDR3: TGTGCCAGCAGTGAGCGTGAAAAACTGTTTTTT. Translation: CASSEREKLFF.

The CDR3: CAWTQSGGARETQYF. The CDR3 region has the DNA TGTGCCTGGACTCAAAGCGGGGGGGCCAGAGAGACCCAGTACTTC. The gene calls are TRBV30 and TRBJ2-5; 10 bases are shared with TRBD2. J gave up 4 bases and V 4 bases, and 9 bases lay outside the gene matches. This CDR3 has 15 residues. CDR1 is GTSNPN, CDR2 SVGIG, per germline (reference sequence).

In this sample, this clone turned up once. The CDR3 region is CASSLGLSGELFF. CDR3 bases: TGTGCCAGCAGCTTAGGCCTCTCCGGGGAGCTGTTTTTT. The gene calls are TRBV7-3 and TRBJ2-2; unclear D gene. The V end lost 2 bases, the J end lost 6 bases, and 7 bases lay between the germline ends. The germline V gene has CDR1 SGHTA and CDR2 FQGTGA. The CDR3 runs 13 residues.

The chain is built from TRBV6-5 and TRBJ2-5; 7 nucleotides line up with TRBD1. Near its end, the DNA agrees better with TRBJ2-7, so the J call may be wrong. Germline V gene lookup returns CDR1 MNHEY and CDR2 SVGAGI. The CDR3 is 14 residues long. The CDR3 coding sequence is TGTGCCAGCACCACTGACAGGGAATTGGGCGAGCAGTACTTC. This gives the protein CASTTDRELGEQYF.

The CDR3 bases are TGCGCCAGCAGCTTGAATCCTCGCACCGGGGAGCTGTTTTTT. It codes for CASSLNPRTGELFF. The chain joins TRBV5-1 to TRBJ2-2; D gene unclear. The CDR3 has 14 residues. Trimming pared 1 base from V and 4 bases from J, leaving 8 bases between. CDR1 SGHRS and CDR2 YFSETQ come from the germline V gene.

The chain is built from TRBV6-6 and TRBJ2-7; D possibly corresponds to TRBD2 (7 bases). V lost 4 bases, J lost 5 bases, and 15 bases lay in between. The CDR3 runs 14 residues. CDR1 and CDR2 (germline): MNHNY, SVGAGI (reference sequence). The CDR3, as DNA: TGTGCCAGCAGTTTAGGGGGGGGGACTAACGAGCAGTACTTC. Translation gives CASSLGGGTNEQYF.

This chain joins TRBV9 and TRBJ2-6, with 9 bases aligning to TRBD1. Germline values: CDR1 SGDLS, CDR2 YYNGEE. This CDR3 has 17 amino acids. The ends lost 6 bases at V and 0 bases at J; junction bases unmatched: 7. This CDR3 is CASTRTGVSSGANVLTF. The CDR3 coding sequence is TGTGCCAGCACCCGGACAGGGGTTTCCTCTGGGGCCAACGTCCTGACTTTC. Full variable domain (rest looked up from reference TRBV9 and TRBJ2-6): DSGVTQTPKHLITATGQRVTLRCSPRSGDLSVYWYQQSLDQGLQFLIQYYNGEERAKGNILERFSAQQFPDLHSELNLSSLELGDSALYFCASTRTGVSSGANVLTFGAGSRLTVL.

The V gene is TRBV19, the J gene TRBJ1-1; possibly TRBD1 for D (6 bases). The CDR3 contains 13 residues. CDR1 LNHDA and CDR2 SQIVND come from the germline V gene (reference sequence). V lost 10 bases and J 5 bases, leaving 17 bases between the germline ends. The CDR3 sequence is CATEEKGVTEAFF. The DNA for the CDR3 is TGTGCCACCGAGGAGAAGGGGGTTACTGAAGCTTTCTTT.

The J gene is TRBJ2-1, the V gene TRBV5-1; 7 bases are shared with TRBD2. CDR3 length: 15 amino acids. Germline-derived CDR1 and CDR2 are SGHRS and YFSETQ. Trimming took 4 bases from V and 1 from J; bases not matched to a gene: 5. CDR3 coding DNA: TGCGCCAGCAGCAGCGGGACGCTTTCCTACAATGAGCAGTTCTTC. Translation gives CASSSGTLSYNEQFF.

This chain joins TRBV6-4 and TRBJ1-5; D not resolved. The CDR3 contains 11 residues. V shed 10 bases and J shed 2 bases, with 6 bases lying between them. Germline V lookup: CDR1 MRHNA, CDR2 SNTAGT. Here the CDR3 reads CATTGNQPQHF. Here the CDR3 DNA reads TGTGCCACTACGGGCAATCAGCCCCAGCATTTT.

This clone appeared once. This chain joins TRBV30 and TRBJ1-1, with a weak D call TRBD1 (6 bases). Germline CDR1 and CDR2: GTSNPN and SVGIG (reference sequence). V lost 4 bases and J lost 2, with 8 bases in between. The CDR3 consists of 12 residues. CDR3 in DNA: TGTGCCTGGACAGGGGATAACACTGAAGCTTTCTTT. Its translation: CAWTGDNTEAFF. Using reference TRBV30 and TRBJ1-1 for the parts outside the CDR3, the full variable domain is SQTIHQWPATLVQPVGSPLSLECTVEGTSNPNLYWYRQAAGRGLQLLFYSVGIGQISSEVPQNLSASRPQDRQFILSSKKLLLSDSGFYLCAWTGDNTEAFFGQGTRLTVV.

The chain has TRBV27 and TRBJ1-3; TRBD1 aligns across 9 bases. With 10 bases clipped from V and 0 bases from J, the junction kept 13 bases outside the gene matches. Germline CDR1 is MNHEY and CDR2 is SMNVEV (reference sequence). The CDR3 extends over 17 amino acids. This chain's CDR3 is CANLGGQGRDSGNTIYF. The DNA of the CDR3 is TGTGCCAACCTAGGGGGACAGGGACGCGACTCTGGAAACACCATATATTTT.

This clone was seen just once. The chain links TRBV4-3 to TRBJ1-4; TRBD1 matches 7 bases. This CDR3 has 16 residues. The germline gives CDR1 LGHNA, CDR2 YSLEER. J lost 5 bases, V lost 4 bases, and 10 bases had no gene match. The CDR3 reads CASSPLLQGGNEKLFF. In nucleotides, the CDR3 is TGCGCCAGCAGCCCCTTGCTCCAGGGGGGAAATGAAAAACTGTTTTTT.

The J gene is TRBJ2-2, the V gene TRBV4-2, with 13 bases that match TRBD2. Germline-derived CDR1 and CDR2 are LGHNA and YNFKEQ. The CDR3 is 17 residues long. V dropped 6 bases and J dropped 0; count of bases not matched to a gene: 4. The CDR3 reads CASRLGTSGANTGELFF. The CDR3, as DNA: TGTGCCAGCAGACTCGGGACTAGCGGGGCGAACACCGGGGAGCTGTTTTTT.

This clone was recorded once. The V and J genes are TRBV29-1 and TRBJ1-6; D is possibly TRBD1 (5 bases). The V end lost 5 bases, the J end lost 5 bases, and 13 bases lay between the germline ends. The CDR3 runs 14 residues. In germline, CDR1 is SQVTM, CDR2 ANQGSEA. In DNA form, the CDR3 reads TGCAGCGTTCGACCCTTAGGGGATAATTCACCCCTCCACTTT. This gives the protein CSVRPLGDNSPLHF. Drawing the rest from reference TRBV29-1 and TRBJ1-6, the complete variable domain is SAVISQKPSRDICQRGTSLTIQCQVDSQVTMMFWYRQQPGQSLTLIATANQGSEATYESGFVIDKFPISRPNLTFSTLTVSNMSPEDSSIYLCSVRPLGDNSPLHFGNGTRLTVT.

The chain joins TRBV30 to TRBJ2-5; TRBD1 matches 8 bases. Germline V gives CDR1 GTSNPN, CDR2 SVGIG (reference sequence). J lost 3 bases, V lost 7 bases, and 7 bases had no gene match. This CDR3 is 13 amino acids long. CDR3 DNA: TGTGCCTCAAAGCCGGGACAGGAAGAGACCCAGTACTTC. It is translated as CASKPGQEETQYF.